Presented here are 2 T cell receptor beta chains from one specimen sequenced in a study of T cells after yellow fever vaccination. Each CDR3 protein is one row after TCRdb ran MiXCR on the 5' RACE reads. The sample shows approximately 170,000 distinct CDR3 sequences, about 10% of them seen only once. This specimen consisted of CD8+ T cells sorted from PBMCs, obtained 15 days after the yellow fever booster vaccination. Receptors originate from a man aged 18 to 30 who received the YFV17D yellow fever vaccine.

The V call is TRBV7-9, the J call TRBJ2-3; 9 bases map to TRBD1. The germline V gene encodes CDR1 SEHNR and CDR2 FQNEAQ (reference sequence). The CDR3 consists of 13 residues. With 8 bases clipped from V and 1 base from J, the junction kept 1 base outside the gene matches. CDR3 protein: CASRTGGTDTQYF. CDR3 nucleotide sequence: TGTGCCAGCCGGACAGGGGGCACAGATACGCAGTATTTT.

The chain combines TRBV7-2 with TRBJ2-5, with D unresolved. Per the germline V gene, CDR1 is SGHTA and CDR2 is FQGNSA. The CDR3 is made up of 14 amino acids. The V end was cut by 5 bases, the J end by 1 base, with 11 bases between. CDR3 nucleotides: TGTGCCAGCAGCGCATCTGGAGTCCAAGAGACCCAGTACTTC. The encoded protein is CASSASGVQETQYF.